This T cell receptor (beta chain) was found in a study of T cells after yellow fever vaccination. This CDR3 has 15 residues. Trimming cost V 5 bases and J 7 bases, with 20 bases left between them. Per germline, CDR1 MDHEN and CDR2 SYDVKM. TCR cDNA was made by 5'RACE template switching, adding a universal primer site and UMIs. Using its own MiXCR run on the 5' RACE reads, TCRdb lists one record per CDR3 protein. In the table there are fewer than 450,000 distinct CDR3 sequences, more than 9% of which are singletons. This clonotype was recorded a few times. Its antigen is currently unknown. The study, taken as a whole, reports: Contaminants from the bulk population, in the form of abundant clonotypes, could be found in FACS-sorted repertoires. Most primary-vaccination clones recurred post-booster (approximately 96% CD4, roughly 90% CD8).

The material sequenced was PBMCs, taken on the day of the first yellow fever vaccination. This sequence originates from a man aged 18 to 29 who received the YFV17D yellow fever vaccine. V gene TRBV28 combines with J gene TRBJ2-5; tentatively, D is TRBD2 (6 bases). CDR3 nucleotides: TGTGCCAGCAGTCCCGGTGGAGGGCCCGTCGGGACCCAGTACTTC. It translates to CASSPGGGPVGTQYF.